What follows is one TCR beta chain and its context. V was pared by 3 bases and J by 6 bases, with 20 bases between. The CDR3 totals 17 residues. Germline V CDR1 and CDR2: LGHDT, YNNKEL (reference sequence). Assay used: immunoSEQ multiplex PCR; TCRdb lists only in-frame clones, some missing. The sample has approximately 100,000 clones; roughly nine tenths are singletons. The data stem from a study of T cell responses to AZD1222 COVID-19 vaccine. This sequence originates from an adult in good health. J is TRBJ2-2 and V is TRBV3-1 (or the pseudogene TRBV3-2), with D possibly being TRBD1 (7 bases). The material was peripheral blood, obtained on day 0 of AZD1222 vaccination. Here the CDR3 reads CASSQGSSARGAGELFF. CDR3 nucleotides: TGTGCCAGCAGCCAGGGCTCTAGCGCCAGGGGGGCCGGGGAGCTGTTTTTT.